This T cell receptor (beta chain) was obtained from a study of T cell clonotyping in hematopoietic cell transplantation. In the study overall: Recipient samples before transplant were obtained post-cytoreduction.

Germline CDR1 reads SGHRS; CDR2 reads YFSETQ. The ends were cut back, 7 bases at V and 2 bases at J, with 12 bases in the middle. The CDR3 contains 13 residues. Notes on the study in general: Without cell sorting, CD4 versus CD8 contributions remain unresolved.

TCRdb's copy holds only in-frame clones and misses some; the assay was immunoSEQ multiplex PCR. The sample includes tens of thousands of clones, 85% to 95% of them seen just once. Concerning this clone itself: Its antigen is not identified.

Indicated time point: recipient sample about 28 days before transplant, after cytoreduction. This receptor was taken from a man aged 35 to 55 with chronic myeloid leukemia. Some clones in this sample may be carry-over from other donors' samples. The rearrangement joins TRBV5-1 to TRBJ1-2; TRBD1 is a possible D gene (5 bases). Sequences were derived from peripheral blood mononuclear cells, sampled before stem cell transplant. The CDR3 coding sequence is TGCGCCAGCCAAGGGGACGGGAACTATGGCTACACCTTC. It specifies CASQGDGNYGYTF. Full variable domain (missing parts from reference TRBV5-1 and TRBJ1-2): KAGVTQTPRYLIKTRGQQVTLSCSPISGHRSVSWYQQTPGQGLQFLFEYFSETQRNKGNFPGRFSGRQFSNSRSEMNVSTLELGDSALYLCASQGDGNYGYTFGSGTRLTVV.